These 10 T cell receptor beta chains were sequenced from one sample in a study of T cells in Graves' hyperthyroidism and ophthalmopathy. Researchers took RNA transcripts and amplified the TCR beta CDR3 regions from them. In the first-round RT-PCR of the TCR CDR3, the HTBI primer set was used. TCRdb redid the calling of the multiplex PCR reads with MiXCR, one entry per CDR3 protein. The data show around 490,000 distinct CDR3 sequences, with approximately 20% seen just once and roughly 44% held by the top ten. The sample taken for sequencing was blood. The receptors originated from a man between 40 and 49 years old with Graves' ophthalmopathy.

This clonotype was seen once. The CDR3 end shows no conserved phenylalanine or tryptophan, and so a read error is likely. The rearrangement links TRBV5-4 to TRBJ2-1; 8 bases align to TRBD1. With 2 bases clipped from V and 1 base from J, the junction kept 2 bases outside the gene matches. This CDR3 is built from 15 residues. Per germline, CDR1 SGHNT and CDR2 YYREEE (reference sequence). CDR3 sequence reads: CASSFGQGSYNEQFL. The DNA of the CDR3 is TGTGCCAGCAGCTTTGGACAGGGTTCCTACAATGAGCAGTTCCTC.

The rearrangement joins TRBV18 to TRBJ1-4, with D tentatively TRBD1 (6 bases). The germline V and J ends were trimmed by 2 bases and 8 bases, with 15 bases remaining between them. Germline V CDR1 and CDR2: KGHSH, LQKENI. This CDR3 contains 15 residues. CDR3 nucleotides: TGTGCCAGCTCACCAAGGGACACCCGCGGGGAAAAACTGTTTTTT. It specifies CASSPRDTRGEKLFF.

Ten or more counts support this clonotype. The J gene is TRBJ1-2, the V gene TRBV6-1; D is uncertain. The germline V and J ends were trimmed by 6 bases and 6 bases, with 17 bases remaining between them. The CDR3 has 14 amino acids. From germline, CDR1 is MNHNS and CDR2 SASEGT. CDR3 coding DNA: TGTGCCAGCAGAAAGACTGTAGAAGGTGATGGCTACACCTTC. This translates into CASRKTVEGDGYTF.

At least ten counts were recorded for this clonotype. The rearrangement links TRBV7-3 to TRBJ1-2, with TRBD1 matching over 11 bases. Germline-derived CDR1 and CDR2 are SGHTA and FQGTGA. The CDR3 extends over 15 amino acids. V lost 5 bases, J lost 2 bases, and 4 bases stayed unmatched. CDR3 in DNA: TGTGCCAGCAGCCCTGGGACAGGGGGAAACTATGGCTACACCTTC. It specifies CASSPGTGGNYGYTF.

This clonotype was detected only a few times. This rearrangement joins TRBV27 to TRBJ2-6; D unresolved. The CDR3 has 15 residues. Trimming left V 6 bases short and J 7 bases short, with 16 bases between. Germline CDR1 and CDR2: MNHEY and SMNVEV (reference sequence). The CDR3 DNA reads TGTGCCAGCAGAGCGATGTCTAGGTTTGCCAACGTCCTGACTTTC. Translated: CASRAMSRFANVLTF.

As concerns this clonotype: With a much larger clone just one base away, this may be a read error. This sequence joins TRBV7-9 and TRBJ2-1, with TRBD2 as a possible D gene (6 bases). This CDR3 has 18 residues. Germline CDR1 SEHNR, CDR2 FQNEAQ (reference sequence). DNA of the CDR3: TGTGCCGGCAGCGCCCGCGGGGCCACCATTCTTTCCTACAATGAGCAGTTCTTC. Translated, it gives CAGSARGATILSYNEQFF.

This chain connects TRBV24-1 to TRBJ2-6, with a weak D call TRBD2 (5 bases). Trimming took 3 bases from V and 3 from J, leaving 11 bases between them. Germline V gene data show CDR1 as KGHDR and CDR2 as SFDVKD. The CDR3 is 16 residues long. CDR3 in DNA: TGTGCCACCAGTGATCCCCGAGGAGGTGGGGCCAACGTCCTGACTTTC. Its translation is CATSDPRGGGANVLTF.

In its sample, this clonotype was seen many times. The V and J genes are TRBV30 and TRBJ2-1; no clear D gene. Germline CDR1 is GTSNPN and CDR2 is SVGIG (reference sequence). The length of the CDR3 is 12 residues. The germline V and J ends were trimmed by 3 bases and 1 base, with 4 bases remaining between them. The CDR3 is CAWRGSYNEQFF. The CDR3 nucleotides are TGTGCCTGGAGAGGGTCCTACAATGAGCAGTTCTTC. Full variable domain (remainder filled in from reference TRBV30 and TRBJ2-1): SQTIHQWPATLVQPVGSPLSLECTVEGTSNPNLYWYRQAAGRGLQLLFYSVGIGQISSEVPQNLSASRPQDRQFILSSKKLLLSDSGFYLCAWRGSYNEQFFGPGTRLTVL.

The rearrangement links TRBV4-1 to TRBJ2-4; 9 bases agree with TRBD1. V dropped 4 bases and J dropped 4; count of bases not matched to a gene: 8. This CDR3 is 16 amino acids long. CDR1 and CDR2 (germline): MGHRA, YSYEKL. The CDR3 region has the DNA TGCGCCAGCAGCCCTGGGACAGGGAGGACAAAAAACATTCAGTACTTC. This codes for CASSPGTGRTKNIQYF.

J is TRBJ1-2 and V is TRBV28; 8 bases are shared with TRBD1. V lost 7 bases and J lost 7; bases outside the gene matches: 11. CDR1 and CDR2 (germline): MDHEN, SYDVKM. The CDR3 covers 14 residues. The CDR3 DNA sequence: TGTGCCAGCAACTCGCAGGGGGCGGTCGGTGGCTACACCTTC. As protein: CASNSQGAVGGYTF.